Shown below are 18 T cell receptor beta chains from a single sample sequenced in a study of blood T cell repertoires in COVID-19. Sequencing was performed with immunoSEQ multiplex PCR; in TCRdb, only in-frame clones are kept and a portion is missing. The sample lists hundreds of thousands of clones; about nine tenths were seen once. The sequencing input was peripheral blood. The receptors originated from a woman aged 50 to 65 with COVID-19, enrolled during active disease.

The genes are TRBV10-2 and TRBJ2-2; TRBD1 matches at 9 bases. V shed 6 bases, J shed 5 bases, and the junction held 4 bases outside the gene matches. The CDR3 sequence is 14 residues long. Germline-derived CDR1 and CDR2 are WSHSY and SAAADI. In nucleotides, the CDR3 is TGCGCCAGCAGGGGACAGGGTGGGACCGGGGAGCTGTTTTTT. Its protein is CASRGQGGTGELFF.

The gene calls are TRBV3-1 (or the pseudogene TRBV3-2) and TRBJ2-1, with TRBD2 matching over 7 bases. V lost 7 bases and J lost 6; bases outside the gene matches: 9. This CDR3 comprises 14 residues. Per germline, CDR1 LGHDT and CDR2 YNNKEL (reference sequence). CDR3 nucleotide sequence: TGTGCCAGCACATGGCGGGAGAAGGGCAATGAGCAGTTCTTC. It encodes CASTWREKGNEQFF.

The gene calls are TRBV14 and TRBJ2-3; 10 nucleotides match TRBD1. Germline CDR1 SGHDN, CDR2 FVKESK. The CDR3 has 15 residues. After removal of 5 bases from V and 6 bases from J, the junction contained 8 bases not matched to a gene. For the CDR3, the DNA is TGTGCCAGCAGCAGACGGGGACAGGGGCGTGATACGCAGTATTTT. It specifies CASSRRGQGRDTQYF.

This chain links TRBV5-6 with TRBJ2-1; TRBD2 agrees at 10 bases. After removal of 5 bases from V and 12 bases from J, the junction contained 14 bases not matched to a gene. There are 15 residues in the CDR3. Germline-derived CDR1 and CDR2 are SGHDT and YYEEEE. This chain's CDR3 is CASSSLALAGFGQFF. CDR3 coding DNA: TGTGCCAGCAGTAGCTTAGCACTAGCGGGATTCGGGCAGTTCTTC.

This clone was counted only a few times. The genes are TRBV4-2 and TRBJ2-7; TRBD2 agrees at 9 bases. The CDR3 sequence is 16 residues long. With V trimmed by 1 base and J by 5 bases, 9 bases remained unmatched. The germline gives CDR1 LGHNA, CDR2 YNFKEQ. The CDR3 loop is CASSQGNIAGVDEQYF. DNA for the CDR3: TGTGCCAGCAGCCAAGGAAATATAGCGGGAGTTGACGAGCAGTACTTC.

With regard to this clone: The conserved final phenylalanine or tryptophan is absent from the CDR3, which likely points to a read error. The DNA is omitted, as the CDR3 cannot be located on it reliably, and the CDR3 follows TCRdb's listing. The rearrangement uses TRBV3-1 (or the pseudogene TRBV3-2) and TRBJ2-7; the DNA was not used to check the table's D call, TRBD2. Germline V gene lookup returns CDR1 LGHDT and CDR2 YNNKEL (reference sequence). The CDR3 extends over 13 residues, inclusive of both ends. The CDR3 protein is CASSQELRGPTLL.

CDR3 residues: CASSSVRGNLNTEAFF. The CDR3 DNA is TGCGCCAGCAGCTCGGTACGGGGTAATCTGAACACTGAAGCTTTCTTT. The chain joins TRBV5-1 to TRBJ1-1; D is uncertain. The CDR3 is 16 residues long. V was pared by 3 bases and J by 0 bases, with 15 bases between. Germline values: CDR1 SGHRS, CDR2 YFSETQ.

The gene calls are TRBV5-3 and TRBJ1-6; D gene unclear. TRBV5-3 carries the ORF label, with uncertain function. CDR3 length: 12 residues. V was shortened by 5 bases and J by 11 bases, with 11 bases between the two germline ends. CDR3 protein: CARRELAAPLHF. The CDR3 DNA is TGTGCCAGAAGGGAACTAGCGGCACCCCTCCACTTT.

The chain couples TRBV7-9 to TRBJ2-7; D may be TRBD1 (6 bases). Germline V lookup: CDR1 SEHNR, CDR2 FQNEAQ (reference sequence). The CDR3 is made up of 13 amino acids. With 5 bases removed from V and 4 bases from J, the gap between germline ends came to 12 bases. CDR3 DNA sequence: TGTGCCAGCAGCATCGGGACACCGTACGAGCAGTACTTC. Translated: CASSIGTPYEQYF.

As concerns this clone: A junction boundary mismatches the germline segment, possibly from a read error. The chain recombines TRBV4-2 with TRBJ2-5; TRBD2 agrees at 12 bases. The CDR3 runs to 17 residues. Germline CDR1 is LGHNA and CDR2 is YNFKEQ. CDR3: CASRQGRLAGEAETQYF. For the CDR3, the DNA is TGTGCCAGCAGGCAAGGACGACTAGCGGGAGAGGCAGAGACCCAGTACTTC.

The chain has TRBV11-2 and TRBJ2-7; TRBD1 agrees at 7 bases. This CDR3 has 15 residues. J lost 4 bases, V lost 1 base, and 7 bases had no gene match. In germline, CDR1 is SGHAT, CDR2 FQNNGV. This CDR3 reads CASSLAKGAWYEQYF. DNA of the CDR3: TGTGCCAGCAGCTTAGCCAAGGGGGCGTGGTACGAGCAGTACTTC.

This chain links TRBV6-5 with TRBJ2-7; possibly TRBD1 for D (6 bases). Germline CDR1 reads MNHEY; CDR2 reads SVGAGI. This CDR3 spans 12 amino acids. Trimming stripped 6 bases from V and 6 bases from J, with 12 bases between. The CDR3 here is CASRQGQLEQYF. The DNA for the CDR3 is TGTGCCAGCAGACAAGGACAGCTCGAGCAGTACTTC.

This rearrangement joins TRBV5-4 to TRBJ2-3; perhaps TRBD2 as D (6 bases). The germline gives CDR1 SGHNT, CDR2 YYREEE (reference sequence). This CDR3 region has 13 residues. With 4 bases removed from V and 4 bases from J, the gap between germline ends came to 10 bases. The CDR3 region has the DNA TGTGCCAGCAGCGTCGTAGCGGCAGATACGCAGTATTTT. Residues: CASSVVAADTQYF. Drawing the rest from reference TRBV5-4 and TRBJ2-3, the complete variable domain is ETGVTQSPTHLIKTRGQQVTLRCSSQSGHNTVSWYQQALGQGPQFIFQYYREEENGRGNFPPRFSGLQFPNYSSELNVNALELDDSALYLCASSVVAADTQYFGPGTRLTVL.

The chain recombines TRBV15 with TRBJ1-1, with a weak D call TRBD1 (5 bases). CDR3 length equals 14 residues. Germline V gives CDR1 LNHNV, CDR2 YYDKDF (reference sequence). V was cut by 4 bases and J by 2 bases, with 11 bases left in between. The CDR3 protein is CATSTRQGNTEAFF. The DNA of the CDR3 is TGTGCCACCAGCACGCGGCAGGGCAACACTGAAGCTTTCTTT. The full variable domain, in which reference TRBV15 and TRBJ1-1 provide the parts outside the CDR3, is DAMVIQNPRYQVTQFGKPVTLSCSQTLNHNVMYWYQQKSSQAPKLLFHYYDKDFNNEADTPDNFQSRRPNTSFCFLDIRSPGLGDTAMYLCATSTRQGNTEAFFGQGTRLTVV.

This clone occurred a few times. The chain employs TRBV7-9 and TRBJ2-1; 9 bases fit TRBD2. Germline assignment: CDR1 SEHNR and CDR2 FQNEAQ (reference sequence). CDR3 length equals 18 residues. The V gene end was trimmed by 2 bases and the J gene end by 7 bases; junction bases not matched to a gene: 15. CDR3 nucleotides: TGTGCCAGCAGCTTACCATATCGTGTTAGCGGGAGCCGGAATGAGCAGTTCTTC. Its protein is CASSLPYRVSGSRNEQFF.

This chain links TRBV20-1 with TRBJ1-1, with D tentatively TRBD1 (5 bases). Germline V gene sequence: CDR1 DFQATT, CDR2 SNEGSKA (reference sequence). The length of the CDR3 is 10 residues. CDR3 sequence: CTPGGTEAFF. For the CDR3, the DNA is TGCACCCCGGGGGGGACTGAAGCTTTCTTT.

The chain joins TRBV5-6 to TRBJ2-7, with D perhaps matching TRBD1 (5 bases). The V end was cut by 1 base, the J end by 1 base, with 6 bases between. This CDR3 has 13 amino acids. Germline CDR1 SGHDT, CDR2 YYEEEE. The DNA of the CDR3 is TGTGCCAGCAGCTTGCAGGGTTCCTACGAGCAGTACTTC. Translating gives CASSLQGSYEQYF. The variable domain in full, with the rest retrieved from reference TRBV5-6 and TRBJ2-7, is DAGVTQSPTHLIKTRGQQVTLRCSPKSGHDTVSWYQQALGQGPQFIFQYYEEEERQRGNFPDRFSGHQFPNYSSELNVNALLLGDSALYLCASSLQGSYEQYFGPGTRLTVT.

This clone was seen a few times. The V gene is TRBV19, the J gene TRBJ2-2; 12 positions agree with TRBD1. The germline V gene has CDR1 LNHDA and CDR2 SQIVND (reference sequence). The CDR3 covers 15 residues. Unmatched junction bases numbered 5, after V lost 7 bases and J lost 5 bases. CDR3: CASIPGQGATGELFF. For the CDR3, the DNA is TGTGCCAGTATCCCGGGACAGGGGGCGACCGGGGAGCTGTTTTTT.